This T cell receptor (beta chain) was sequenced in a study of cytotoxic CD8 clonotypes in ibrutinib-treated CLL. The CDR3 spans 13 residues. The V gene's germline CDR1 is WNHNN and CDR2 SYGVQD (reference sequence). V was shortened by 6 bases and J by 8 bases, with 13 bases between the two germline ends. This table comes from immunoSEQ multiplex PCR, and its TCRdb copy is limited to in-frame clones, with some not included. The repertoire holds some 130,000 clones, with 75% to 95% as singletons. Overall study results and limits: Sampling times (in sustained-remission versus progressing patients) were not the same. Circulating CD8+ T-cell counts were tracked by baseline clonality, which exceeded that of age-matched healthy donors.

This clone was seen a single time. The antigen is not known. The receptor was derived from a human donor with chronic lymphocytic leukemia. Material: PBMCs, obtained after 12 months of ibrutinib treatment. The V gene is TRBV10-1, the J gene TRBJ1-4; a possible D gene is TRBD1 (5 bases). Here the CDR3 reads CASRGGAEEKLFF. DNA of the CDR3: TGCGCCAGCAGGGGGGGAGCAGAGGAAAAACTGTTTTTT.